Described below is a single T cell receptor (beta chain) sequence and its context. Germline lookup yields CDR1 LNHDA and CDR2 SQIVND (reference sequence). The CDR3 is 15 amino acids. J gave up 1 base and V 3 bases, and 3 bases lay outside the gene matches. Source study methods: Reference gene primer amplification in the assay estimated nucleated cell counts. Sequenced by immunoSEQ multiplex PCR; TCRdb stores in-frame clones only, minus some. The V and J calls and the clone size are those of that table, but D and trimming were determined from the DNA. The sample comprises 60,000 or so clones, 80% to 90% of which are singletons, and approximately 13% rests with the top ten. The data belong to a study of blood T cell repertoires in COVID-19. Overall study: COVID-19 samples from acute and convalescent phases originated in the United States, Italy and Spain. T cells, B-cell-depleted T cells, or PBMCs provided the cDNA or gDNA that served as material.

The sequence came from a woman older than 75 with acute or convalescent COVID-19. The sample comprised peripheral blood. The chain uses TRBV19 and TRBJ2-1; 7 bases are a match to TRBD2. In DNA, the CDR3 is TGTGCCAGTAGTATCCGGGGAGGGTCCTACAATGAGCAGTTCTTC. This sequence encodes CASSIRGGSYNEQFF.